This T cell receptor beta chain was sequenced for a study of shared clonotypes between healthy human individuals. Overall study findings and caveats: Only blood was sampled; tissue repertoires likely differ.

Positive CCR7 selection of CD45RO-negative cells yielded the naive CD8 cells, and terminally differentiated effector memory CD45RA+ cells were excluded. As concerns this clone: Its antigen remains unidentified.

Germline trimming cut 5 bases from V and 3 bases from J; bases unmatched to any gene: 13. Germline assignment: CDR1 MDHEN and CDR2 SYDVKM. The CDR3 runs to 18 residues. TCRdb's table, derived via immunoSEQ multiplex PCR, lists solely in-frame clones and lacks some. The sample yields roughly 2.1 million clones, 85% to 95% seen once. This chain uses TRBV28 with TRBJ1-3, with TRBD1 identical over 10 bases. The specimen sequenced was naive CD8+ T cells from PBMCs. The TCR was taken from a man younger than 30 in good health. Some clones in this sample may be carry-over from other donors' samples. The CDR3 nucleotides are TGTGCCAGCAGTGCACCGGGACAGGGGTTATTGAGTGGAAACACCATATATTTT. It specifies CASSAPGQGLLSGNTIYF. The entire variable domain, with the rest obtained from reference TRBV28 and TRBJ1-3, is as follows: DVKVTQSSRYLVKRTGEKVFLECVQDMDHENMFWYRQDPGLGLRLIYFSYDVKMKEKGDIPEGYSVSREKKERFSLILESASTNQTSMYLCASSAPGQGLLSGNTIYFGEGSWLTVV.